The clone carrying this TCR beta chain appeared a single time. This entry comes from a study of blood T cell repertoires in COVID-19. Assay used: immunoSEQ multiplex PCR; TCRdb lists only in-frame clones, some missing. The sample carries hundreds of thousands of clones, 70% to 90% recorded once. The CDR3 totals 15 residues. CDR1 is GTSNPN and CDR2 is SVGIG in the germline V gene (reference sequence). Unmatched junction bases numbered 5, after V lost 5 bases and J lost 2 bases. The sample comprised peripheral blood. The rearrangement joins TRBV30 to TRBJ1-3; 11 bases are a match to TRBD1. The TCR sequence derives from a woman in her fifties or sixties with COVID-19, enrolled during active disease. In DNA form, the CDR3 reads TGTGCCTGGCTGCCGGGACAGGGGGCTGGAAACACCATATATTTT. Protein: CAWLPGQGAGNTIYF.